The clone carrying this TCR beta chain was seen a handful of times. Its antigen remains unidentified. CDR1 GTSNPN and CDR2 SVGIG come from the germline V gene (reference sequence). CDR3 size: 15 residues. V was clipped by 2 bases and J by 9 bases; unmatched bases: 9. The data belong to a study of beta chain features in type 1 diabetes. The whole isolated RNA underwent reverse transcription, so sequencing captured expressed TCRB transcripts. Assay: immunoSEQ multiplex PCR; the TCRdb copy retains only in-frame clones and omits some. This sample yields 500,000 to 850,000 clones, of which more than 13% are seen a single time; approximately 0.042% belongs to the top ten. General observations from the study: In all four CD4+ subsets, TCRB CDR3 length was significantly, moderately reduced in type 1 diabetes.

The chain employs TRBV30 and TRBJ1-6, with TRBD1 matching 8 bases. The specimen was naive CD4+ T cells from blood. This clonotype originated in a man aged 18 to 30 with type 1 diabetes. CDR3 loop: CAWSTRDRTGSPLHF. The CDR3 DNA reads as TGTGCCTGGAGTACCAGGGACAGGACAGGTTCACCCCTCCACTTT. Full variable domain (rest looked up from reference TRBV30 and TRBJ1-6): SQTIHQWPATLVQPVGSPLSLECTVEGTSNPNLYWYRQAAGRGLQLLFYSVGIGQISSEVPQNLSASRPQDRQFILSSKKLLLSDSGFYLCAWSTRDRTGSPLHFGNGTRLTVT.